This TCR beta chain was observed in a study of shared clonotypes between healthy human individuals. Replicate PCRs were loaded with approximately 300 ng DNA from unsorted PBMC, about 30,000 T cell genomes. Sequenced by immunoSEQ multiplex PCR; TCRdb stores in-frame clones only, minus some. The profile covers approximately 480,000 clones, with nearly 80% appearing a single time and around an eighth taken by the ten largest. Trimming left V 2 bases short and J 1 base short, with 12 bases between. The CDR3 length is 15 residues. Per germline, CDR1 SGHRS and CDR2 YFSETQ. The rearrangement links TRBV5-1 to TRBJ2-5; D perhaps matches TRBD1 (5 bases). The sample was PBMCs. The source of this sequence is a woman aged 35 to 49 in good health. Some clones in this sample may be carry-over from other donors' samples. Here the CDR3 DNA reads TGCGCCAGCAGCTTTGCGCAGGGTGGCCAAGAGACCCAGTACTTC. Translated, it gives CASSFAQGGQETQYF.